These 11 T cell receptor beta chains were sequenced from one sample in a study of T cells in tuberculosis. This table comes from immunoSEQ multiplex PCR, and its TCRdb copy is limited to in-frame clones, with some not included. The sample has about 34,000 clones, roughly 97% seen once; the top ten hold less than 7.5%. Sequencing input: PBMCs. The receptors come from a donor aged 5-35 years with latent tuberculosis or without tuberculosis infection.

The table lists this clone with a count of one. The CDR3 reads CAWSVPGGGRTGELFF. As DNA, the CDR3 is TGTGCCTGGAGTGTACCAGGGGGCGGGCGAACCGGGGAGCTGTTTTTT. The V gene is TRBV30, the J gene TRBJ2-2, with 8 bases aligning to TRBD1. In germline, CDR1 is GTSNPN, CDR2 SVGIG (reference sequence). The CDR3 covers 16 residues. Germline trimming cut 0 bases from V and 5 bases from J; bases unmatched to any gene: 8.

The gene calls are TRBV4-1 and TRBJ1-1; the D is unclear. The CDR3 covers 14 residues. CDR1 and CDR2 (germline): MGHRA, YSYEKL. The V end was cut by 4 bases, the J end by 1 base, with 10 bases between. Here the CDR3 reads CASSRGQANTEAFF. CDR3 coding DNA: TGCGCCAGCAGCCGCGGGCAGGCGAACACTGAAGCTTTCTTT.

The gene calls are TRBV5-1 and TRBJ1-3; 10 positions match TRBD1. The CDR3 sequence is 14 residues long. The ends lost 4 bases at V and 4 bases at J; junction bases unmatched: 2. Germline V gives CDR1 SGHRS, CDR2 YFSETQ. The chain's CDR3 is CASSGTGDGNTIYF. For the CDR3, the DNA is TGCGCCAGCAGCGGGACAGGGGACGGAAACACCATATATTTT.

This chain connects TRBV2 to TRBJ2-1; D not resolved. Per the germline V gene, CDR1 is SNHLY and CDR2 is FYNNEI. The V gene lost 4 bases and the J gene lost 8 bases, with 9 bases spanning the gap. The CDR3 runs to 12 residues. As DNA, the CDR3 is TGTGCCAGCAGTGTTCTCGGTGATGAGCAGTTCTTC. This encodes CASSVLGDEQFF.

This chain links TRBV7-2 with TRBJ1-3; tentatively, D is TRBD1 (6 bases). The germline CDR1 and CDR2 sequences are SGHTA and FQGNSA. This CDR3 is built from 17 residues. V shed 5 bases and J shed 0 bases, with 17 bases lying between them. The CDR3 DNA sequence: TGTGCCAGCAGCCAAAGCAGGACAGCTTTCTCTGGAAACACCATATATTTT. Translated, it gives CASSQSRTAFSGNTIYF.

The rearrangement joins TRBV28 to TRBJ2-5; TRBD2 matches at 8 bases. Germline CDR1 and CDR2: MDHEN and SYDVKM. The length of the CDR3 is 17 residues. Trimming cost V 4 bases and J 2 bases; bases outside gene matches: 12. This CDR3 reads CASSSDEGLVLQETQYF. CDR3 bases: TGTGCCAGCAGTTCAGATGAGGGACTAGTCCTTCAAGAGACCCAGTACTTC.

V and J are TRBV25-1 and TRBJ2-4; the match to TRBD2 covers 10 bases. V lost 5 bases to trimming and J lost 9 bases; unmatched junction nucleotides: 10. From germline, CDR1 is MGHDK and CDR2 SYGVNS. There are 15 residues in the CDR3. The CDR3 loop reads CASSKAGGPRSIQYF. DNA of the CDR3: TGTGCCAGCAGTAAAGCGGGGGGGCCCCGTAGCATTCAGTACTTC. The variable domain in full, completed from reference TRBV25-1 and TRBJ2-4, reads EADIYQTPRYLVIGTGKKITLECSQTMGHDKMYWYQQDPGMELHLIHYSYGVNSTEKGDLSSESTVSRIRTEHFPLTLESARPSHTSQYLCASSKAGGPRSIQYFGAGTRLSVL.

DNA for the CDR3: TGTGCCAGCAGTTTAAATACAGCGGATAGAATCCAAGAGACCCAGTACTTC. Encoded protein: CASSLNTADRIQETQYF. The genes are TRBV28 and TRBJ2-5, with D maybe TRBD2 (5 bases). Germline CDR1 reads MDHEN; CDR2 reads SYDVKM. V lost 2 bases, J lost 1 base, and 17 bases lay in between. This CDR3 is built from 17 residues.

V is TRBV5-8 and J is TRBJ2-1, with 10 bases lining up with TRBD1. CDR1 and CDR2 (germline): SGHTS, YDEGEE. The trim removed 3 bases at V and 7 bases at J, leaving 4 bases unmatched. The CDR3 has 14 amino acids. In DNA, the CDR3 is TGTGCCAGCAGCTCCCGGGACAGGGGAAATGAGCAGTTCTTC. Its protein product is CASSSRDRGNEQFF.

A single count supports this clone. This chain links TRBV19 with TRBJ1-5; D unresolved. V was cut by 5 bases and J by 7 bases, with 12 bases left in between. CDR3 length equals 13 residues. Germline CDR1 LNHDA, CDR2 SQIVND (reference sequence). In nucleotides, the CDR3 is TGTGCCAGTAGTTACTCCCTCCGACAGCCCCAGCATTTT. It yields the protein CASSYSLRQPQHF.

The CDR3 spells CASSESDRAREKETQYF. In nucleotides, the CDR3 is TGCGCCAGCAGTGAGTCGGACAGGGCGCGGGAAAAAGAGACCCAGTACTTC. V and J are TRBV10-2 and TRBJ2-5; 8 bases line up with TRBD1. Per germline, CDR1 WSHSY and CDR2 SAAADI. The V and J ends lost 0 bases and 3 bases, in that order; junction bases with no gene match: 9. The CDR3 covers 17 residues.